This is a list of T cell receptor beta chains from one sample in a study of beta chain features in type 1 diabetes. The data were produced by immunoSEQ multiplex PCR, yet TCRdb's version contains in-frame clones alone and is incomplete. The repertoire has 450,000 to 600,000 clones, about 32% of them found once; the top ten carry almost 0.065%. The sample was naive CD4+ T cells from blood. These receptors all come from a man younger than 35 in good health. CDR3s include the opening cysteine and the closing phenylalanine or tryptophan. The D gene is left open where the match is weak. Clone size is given for some rows only: seen once, a few or many times, or a class if the clone is expanded.

j_call	v_call	d_call	clone_size	cdr3_aa	cdr3_nt
TRBJ2-7	TRBV7-9	TRBD1	-	CASSTTGISYEQYF	TGTGCCAGCAGCACGACAGGGATCTCCTACGAGCAGTACTTC
TRBJ2-3	TRBV5-1	-	-	CASSPGQGGTDTQYF	TGCGCCAGCAGCCCCGGACAGGGAGGGACAGATACGCAGTATTTT
TRBJ2-2	TRBV29-1	TRBD1	-	CSVTNRGNTGELFF	TGCAGCGTTACCAACAGGGGGAACACCGGGGAGCTGTTTTTT
TRBJ2-6	TRBV4-3	-	-	CASSQGTGSPGANVLTF	TGCGCCAGCAGCCAAGGGACGGGATCCCCTGGGGCCAACGTCCTGACTTTC
TRBJ1-3	TRBV29-1	-	once	CSVEGSGNTIYF	TGCAGCGTAGAGGGCTCTGGAAACACCATATATTTT
TRBJ1-1	TRBV7-9	TRBD1	-	CASSAGQGDTEAFF	TGTGCCAGCAGCGCCGGACAGGGGGACACTGAAGCTTTCTTT
TRBJ2-7	TRBV6-5	-	-	CASSYGDSYEQYF	TGTGCCAGCAGTTACGGGGATAGCTACGAGCAGTACTTC
TRBJ2-3	TRBV29-1	TRBD2	few	CSVVAGATDTQYF	TGCAGCGTAGTAGCGGGTGCCACAGATACGCAGTATTTT
TRBJ2-5	TRBV30	-	-	CAWSKDTQETQYF	TGTGCCTGGAGTAAGGACACCCAAGAGACCCAGTACTTC
TRBJ2-1	TRBV5-4	TRBD2	-	CASRSGIDSYNEQFF	TGTGCCAGTAGGAGCGGGATCGACTCCTACAATGAGCAGTTCTTC
TRBJ2-7	TRBV7-9	TRBD2	few	CASSPFTSGPYEQYF	TGTGCCAGCAGCCCATTTACTAGCGGTCCCTACGAGCAGTACTTC
TRBJ2-7	TRBV30	-	-	CAWSLRRSYEQYF	TGTGCCTGGAGTTTACGGCGGAGCTACGAGCAGTACTTC
TRBJ1-1	TRBV5-4	-	-	CASSFGYDRNTEAFF	TGTGCCAGCAGCTTTGGTTACGACAGGAACACTGAAGCTTTCTTT
TRBJ2-4	TRBV4-1	-	few	CASSQDTEIGIQYF	TGCGCCAGCAGCCAAGATACAGAGATCGGCATTCAGTACTTC
TRBJ2-5	TRBV5-1	-	once	CASSLAVSQETQYF	TGCGCCAGCAGCTTGGCTGTCAGCCAAGAGACCCAGTACTTC
TRBJ1-2	TRBV4-3	TRBD1	few	CASSQWDRGLYGYTF	TGCGCCAGCAGCCAATGGGACAGGGGACTCTATGGCTACACCTTC
TRBJ1-5	TRBV15	-	-	CATSSERDQPQHF	TGTGCCACCAGCAGTGAGCGGGACCAGCCCCAGCATTTT
TRBJ2-6	TRBV7-9	TRBD1	-	CASSPGTGSAGANVLTF	TGTGCCAGCAGCCCCGGGACAGGGTCAGCCGGGGCCAACGTCCTGACTTTC
TRBJ1-1	TRBV29-1	-	few	CSVYDSSAAFF	TGCAGCGTCTATGACAGCTCCGCAGCTTTCTTT
TRBJ2-5	TRBV5-1	TRBD2	-	CASSRTSGTVRETQYF	TGCGCCAGCAGTCGGACTAGCGGGACCGTTAGGGAGACCCAGTACTTC
TRBJ2-3	TRBV18	TRBD1	-	CASSPQGQGADTQYF	TGTGCCAGCTCACCACAGGGACAGGGCGCAGATACGCAGTATTTT
TRBJ2-3	TRBV2	-	few	CASSVADTQYF	TGTGCCAGCAGTGTAGCAGATACGCAGTATTTT
TRBJ2-4	TRBV7-2	-	-	CASSLAALAKNIQYF	TGTGCCAGCAGCTTAGCCGCGCTGGCCAAAAACATTCAGTACTTC
TRBJ2-7	TRBV7-2	-	-	CASSLESSGSYEQYF	TGTGCCAGCAGCTTAGAAAGTTCAGGCTCCTACGAGCAGTACTTC
TRBJ2-1	TRBV6-5	TRBD1	once	CASSHRGRSYNEQFF	TGTGCCAGCAGTCACAGGGGCCGGTCCTACAATGAGCAGTTCTTC
TRBJ2-7	TRBV28	TRBD1	few	CATKDRVDEQYF	TGTGCCACCAAGGACAGGGTGGACGAGCAGTACTTC
TRBJ2-7	TRBV29-1	TRBD2	-	CSVKRLAGAYEQYF	TGCAGCGTCAAACGGCTAGCGGGAGCCTACGAGCAGTACTTC